Listed below are T cell receptor beta chains from one sample, sequenced in a study of identical twins. In TCRdb, the 5' RACE reads were re-called with MiXCR into one record per CDR3 protein. Among about 890,000 distinct CDR3 sequences listed, about 12% were seen once. The data were also submitted as part of a second study, on yellow fever vaccine responses in identical twins.

Material for sequencing was PBMCs. These receptors were obtained from a woman aged 18 to 35 in good health. Both conserved end residues are part of each CDR3. Fields, in order: clone size, V gene, J gene, D gene, CDR3 DNA, CDR3 protein. The D gene is left open where the match is weak. Not all rows give a size; the values are once, few, many and, for expanded clones, a class.

>many|TRBV14|TRBJ1-1|.
TGTGCCAGCAGCCTCCGACAGGACACTGAAGCTTTCTTT
CASSLRQDTEAFF
>many|TRBV15|TRBJ1-1|.
TGTGCCACCAGCAGGTCCCTGGACAGAACAGCTTTCTTT
CATSRSLDRTAFF
>few|TRBV20-1|TRBJ2-1|.
TGCAGTGCTAGGTTCCCCCTAGGGAATGAGCAGTTCTTC
CSARFPLGNEQFF
>few|TRBV5-1|TRBJ2-3|TRBD2
TGCGCCAGCAGCCAAGACAGCGGGAGGTTAACAGATACGCAGTATTTT
CASSQDSGRLTDTQYF
>few|TRBV5-1|TRBJ2-1|TRBD2
TGCGCCAGCAGCGAGACCGGGACTAGCGGAAATGAGCAGTTCTTC
CASSETGTSGNEQFF
>.|TRBV18|TRBJ2-4|TRBD1
TGTGCCAGCTCACTGCCGGGACAGGGGGCGATAGGAGCCAAAAACATTCAGTACTTC
CASSLPGQGAIGAKNIQYF
>few|TRBV27|TRBJ2-3|TRBD2
TGTGCCAGCGGTAGACTAGCGGGAGGGCCGGGCACAGATACGCAGTATTTT
CASGRLAGGPGTDTQYF
>few|TRBV4-2|TRBJ1-1|TRBD1
TGTGCCAGCAGCCCGCAGGGACAGATGAACACTGAAGCTTTCTTT
CASSPQGQMNTEAFF
>few|TRBV12-3/TRBV12-4|TRBJ2-3|TRBD2
TGTGCCAGCGGGCCGCTAGCGGGAGCTTTAGATACGCAGTATTTT
CASGPLAGALDTQYF
>.|TRBV6-1|TRBJ2-5|.
TGTGCCAGCAGTGCACAGGGATTTCAAGAGACCCAGTACTTC
CASSAQGFQETQYF
>many|TRBV5-1|TRBJ1-3|.
TGCGCCAGCAAATCGGCAGTATCTGGAAACACCATATATTTT
CASKSAVSGNTIYF
>many|TRBV3-1|TRBJ2-1|TRBD2
TGTGCCAGCAGCCAAGAGGCTAGCGGCATCTACAATGAGCAGTTCTTC
CASSQEASGIYNEQFF
>.|TRBV5-1|TRBJ2-3|TRBD2
TGCGCCAGCAGCTTGGTCGGTGTAGCGGGGGGGCCGGGAGATACGCAGTATTTT
CASSLVGVAGGPGDTQYF
>.|TRBV29-1|TRBJ2-7|.
TGCAGCGTTGAGAGTTACGGGGGAACCTACGAGCAGTACTTC
CSVESYGGTYEQYF
>few|TRBV24-1|TRBJ2-2|.
TGTGCCACCAGTGATTTTGGGGAGGGGGCGATCACCGGGGAGCTGTTTTTT
CATSDFGEGAITGELFF
>many|TRBV10-3|TRBJ1-2|.
TGTGCCATCAGTGAGTCAGAGGGGCGGGCTAACTATGGCTACACCTTC
CAISESEGRANYGYTF
>few|TRBV27|TRBJ2-1|TRBD2
TGTGCCAGCTCAACGGGAGGTTTCGATGAGCAGTTCTTC
CASSTGGFDEQFF
>many|TRBV6-6|TRBJ2-5|.
TGTGCCAGCGTGGGCAGCCAAGAGACCCAGTACTTC
CASVGSQETQYF
>.|TRBV5-1|TRBJ2-3|.
TGCGCCAGCAGCTCGAGGGGCTCTAATTCAGATACGCAGTATTTT
CASSSRGSNSDTQYF
>.|TRBV27|TRBJ2-5|.
TGTGCCAGCAGAATCAACCAAGAGACCCAGTACTTC
CASRINQETQYF
>few|TRBV20-1|TRBJ1-2|.
TGCAGTGCTAGTTTCGGCTCCAGTCAGTCTAACTATGGCTACACCTTC
CSASFGSSQSNYGYTF
>many|TRBV4-1|TRBJ2-1|.
TGCGCCAGCAGCCAAGATGGAGCTACGAGAACAAACAATGAGCAGTTCTTC
CASSQDGATRTNNEQFF
>.|TRBV6-1|TRBJ2-3|TRBD1
TGTGCCAGCAGTCGGGACAGGGGGCGGACCCCCCATACGCAGTATTTT
CASSRDRGRTPHTQYF
>.|TRBV6-1|TRBJ2-1|TRBD2
TGTGCCAGCAGCCATTCAGCGGGGAACTCCTACAATGAGCAGTTCTTC
CASSHSAGNSYNEQFF
>few|TRBV6-1|TRBJ2-2|.
TGTGCCAGCAGTGGGGCGGCGGATCGAGGGACCGGGGAGCTGTTTTTT
CASSGAADRGTGELFF
>few|TRBV27|TRBJ1-6|.
TGTGCCAGCAGTTTAAAGACGGCCCTCGACTCACCCCTCCACTTT
CASSLKTALDSPLHF
>.|TRBV20-1|TRBJ2-1|TRBD2
TGCAGTGCACCGACTAGCGGGCAGACTCCCCCAAATGAGCAGTTCTTC
CSAPTSGQTPPNEQFF
>.|TRBV4-1|TRBJ1-2|.
TGCGCCAGCAGCCTCGGGTGGAGGGGAACCAACTATGGCTACACCTTC
CASSLGWRGTNYGYTF
>few|TRBV5-1|TRBJ2-5|.
TGCGCCAGCAGCCCGGAACAAGGCCAAGAGACCCAGTACTTC
CASSPEQGQETQYF
>few|TRBV5-1|TRBJ1-6|TRBD1
TGCGCCACCTCCAAGGACAGGGCCGGTTCACCCCTCCACTTT
CATSKDRAGSPLHF
>few|TRBV7-8|TRBJ1-6|.
TGTGCCACCGTGCCAGGGCGAGGGGATTCGCCCCTCCACTTT
CATVPGRGDSPLHF
>many|TRBV12-3/TRBV12-4|TRBJ1-6|.
TGTGCCAGCAGAGTTGCAGTAGCGAATTCACCCCTCCACTTT
CASRVAVANSPLHF
>.|TRBV7-9|TRBJ1-5|.
TGTGCCAGCAGCTTAAGCACAGATCAGCCCCAGCATTTT
CASSLSTDQPQHF
>.|TRBV29-1|TRBJ2-1|TRBD2
TGCAGCGCCAGAATGACGGGGACTAGCGGGAGCTCCTACAATGAGCAGTTCTTC
CSARMTGTSGSSYNEQFF
>.|TRBV7-9|TRBJ2-5|.
TGTGCCAGCAGCTTAGGGATGCTGGAGACCCAGTACTTC
CASSLGMLETQYF
>many|TRBV12-3/TRBV12-4|TRBJ2-7|TRBD1
TGTGCCAGCAGTTCCCCGAGGCAGGGGGCTTACGAGCAGTACTTC
CASSSPRQGAYEQYF